This entry lists 17 T cell receptor beta chains sequenced from one sample in a study of blood T cell repertoires in COVID-19 (dated by TCRdb to the early 2020s). The method behind the library was the immunoSEQ multiplex PCR assay. Imported from immuneACCESS, the table was reduced by TCRdb to in-frame sequences with V and J called. These copies leave out some clones; in studies compared against another copy, an unresolved V gene accounts for under half, and the cause of the remainder is not known. The sample contains more than 400,000 clones, approximately 83% of them found a single time. The top ten clones comprise 3% to 4% of the sample. The sequencing sample was made of peripheral blood. Source of these receptors: a human donor in a cohort sampled during active COVID-19.

The chain links TRBV7-2 to TRBJ2-6; unclear D gene. CDR1 and CDR2 from the germline V gene are SGHTA and FQGNSA. Trimming left V 2 bases short and J 0 bases short, with 14 bases between. This CDR3 region has 18 residues. The CDR3 DNA follows: TGTGCCAGCAGCTTAAATTTGATGGAGAGCTCTGGGGCCAACGTCCTGACTTTC. Protein sequence: CASSLNLMESSGANVLTF.

This sequence joins TRBV6-6 and TRBJ2-4, with 9 nucleotides matching TRBD1. The CDR3 sequence is 16 residues long. CDR1 is MNHNY, CDR2 SVGAGI, per germline (reference sequence). V was pared by 7 bases and J by 8 bases, with 15 bases of the junction left unmatched. Here the CDR3 DNA reads TGTGCCAGCAACCTAAATCCGGGACAGGGTTGGGACATTCAGTACTTC. Its protein is CASNLNPGQGWDIQYF.

The genes are TRBV19 and TRBJ2-2; no firm D call. The CDR3 covers 14 residues. Germline CDR1 is LNHDA and CDR2 is SQIVND (reference sequence). V lost 10 bases to trimming and J lost 0 bases, with 12 bases between them. The CDR3 DNA is TGTGCCACCGTGGCCCCGACGAACACCGGGGAGCTGTTTTTT. Amino acid sequence: CATVAPTNTGELFF. The full variable domain, its missing parts supplied by reference TRBV19 and TRBJ2-2, is DGGITQSPKYLFRKEGQNVTLSCEQNLNHDAMYWYRQDPGQGLRLIYYSQIVNDFQKGDIAEGYSVSREKKESFPLTVTSAQKNPTAFYLCATVAPTNTGELFFGEGSRLTVL.

This clone was seen more than once but under ten times. The rearrangement uses TRBV15 and TRBJ1-5; no definite D call. The V end was cut by 4 bases, the J end by 0 bases, with 22 bases between. Germline assignment: CDR1 LNHNV and CDR2 YYDKDF (reference sequence). This CDR3 is 19 amino acids long. CDR3 loop: CATSKTPPMRRGSNQPQHF. The CDR3, as DNA: TGTGCCACCAGCAAAACACCTCCGATGAGGAGAGGTAGCAATCAGCCCCAGCATTTT. Variable domain in full (rest from reference TRBV15 and TRBJ1-5): DAMVIQNPRYQVTQFGKPVTLSCSQTLNHNVMYWYQQKSSQAPKLLFHYYDKDFNNEADTPDNFQSRRPNTSFCFLDIRSPGLGDTAMYLCATSKTPPMRRGSNQPQHFGDGTRLSIL.

The J gene is TRBJ2-7, the V gene TRBV7-2; TRBD1 matches at 11 bases. CDR1 is SGHTA, CDR2 FQGNSA, per germline. With V trimmed by 5 bases and J by 1 base, 4 bases remained unmatched. The CDR3 covers 15 residues. CDR3 sequence (DNA): TGTGCCAGCAGCCCGGGACAGGGGGGATCCTACGAGCAGTACTTC. Protein: CASSPGQGGSYEQYF.

The V call is TRBV6-5, the J call TRBJ2-6; TRBD1 matches 7 bases. The CDR3 runs to 15 residues. Germline V CDR1 and CDR2: MNHEY, SVGAGI. V shed 4 bases, J shed 12 bases, and the junction held 12 bases outside the gene matches. Here the CDR3 DNA reads TGTGCCAGCAGTTTTGACAGGGTCCCCCCTTCCGTCCTGACTTTC. Residues: CASSFDRVPPSVLTF.

V and J are TRBV12-3 or TRBV12-4 and TRBJ1-2; 10 bases are shared with TRBD1. V lost 6 bases and J lost 13; bases outside the gene matches: 8. This CDR3 is 12 amino acids long. This chain's CDR3 is CASSWDRGGLTF. The CDR3 DNA reads as TGTGCCAGCAGCTGGGACAGGGGAGGTCTCACCTTC.

Only one count was recorded for this clone. The V gene is TRBV6-5, the J gene TRBJ2-1; TRBD1 matches at 9 bases. After removal of 5 bases from V and 5 bases from J, the junction contained 4 bases not matched to a gene. CDR1 and CDR2 (germline): MNHEY, SVGAGI. The CDR3 contains 14 residues. The CDR3 DNA reads as TGTGCCAGCAGTATTAGGACAGGGGACAATGAGCAGTTCTTC. Translating gives CASSIRTGDNEQFF.

The rearrangement joins TRBV28 to TRBJ2-4; D is possibly TRBD2 (6 bases). The germline V gene encodes CDR1 MDHEN and CDR2 SYDVKM. The CDR3 has 18 amino acids. The V end lost 7 bases, the J end lost 9 bases, and 31 bases lay between the germline ends. CDR3 protein: CASTTRSAASALKGIQYF. CDR3 coding DNA: TGTGCCAGCACCACAAGAAGTGCGGCTAGCGCCCTAAAGGGCATTCAGTACTTC.

This chain uses TRBV10-3 with TRBJ2-2; 11 bases line up with TRBD2. The CDR3 has 19 amino acids. J lost 5 bases, V lost 3 bases, and 14 bases had no gene match. The germline CDR1 and CDR2 sequences are ENHRY and SYGVKD. The CDR3 is CAISEPPGLAVRGTGELFF. CDR3 nucleotide sequence: TGTGCCATCAGTGAACCCCCGGGACTAGCGGTTCGTGGGACCGGGGAGCTGTTTTTT.

The chain links TRBV2 to TRBJ1-4, with D unresolved. Germline V lookup: CDR1 SNHLY, CDR2 FYNNEI. The CDR3 consists of 13 residues. Deletions cut 7 bases from V and 7 bases from J, with 13 bases between. The CDR3 sequence is CASTITAVEKLFF. DNA of the CDR3: TGTGCCAGCACGATAACAGCAGTTGAAAAACTGTTTTTT. Looking up the rest from reference TRBV2 and TRBJ1-4 gives the full variable domain: EPEVTQTPSHQVTQMGQEVILRCVPISNHLYFYWYRQILGQKVEFLVSFYNNEISEKSEIFDDQFSVERPDGSNFTLKIRSTKLEDSAMYFCASTITAVEKLFFGSGTQLSVL.

This clone was picked up many times. The CDR3: CASAQGLSALHF. In nucleotides, the CDR3 is TGTGCCAGCGCACAGGGTCTCTCAGCCCTCCACTTT. This chain links TRBV6-5 with TRBJ1-6, with D perhaps matching TRBD1 (6 bases). With 8 bases removed from V and 14 bases from J, the gap between germline ends came to 16 bases. The CDR3 contains 12 residues. Germline V gene data show CDR1 as MNHEY and CDR2 as SVGAGI.

The chain uses TRBV6-6 and TRBJ2-1, with TRBD2 matching 9 bases. The germline V gene has CDR1 MNHNY and CDR2 SVGAGI (reference sequence). After removal of 4 bases from V and 3 bases from J, the junction contained 4 bases not matched to a gene. The CDR3 has 15 amino acids. In DNA form, the CDR3 reads TGTGCCAGCAGTTTTAGACTAGCGGACTACAATGAGCAGTTCTTC. Protein sequence: CASSFRLADYNEQFF.

The chain has TRBV5-4 and TRBJ2-7; 8 positions agree with TRBD1. V lost 4 bases, J lost 1 base, and 4 bases stayed unmatched. Per germline, CDR1 SGHNT and CDR2 YYREEE (reference sequence). The CDR3 loop spans 14 amino acids. The CDR3 nucleotides read TGTGCCAGCAGCACTTGGACAGGGTCCTACGAGCAGTACTTC. Encoded protein: CASSTWTGSYEQYF.

The rearrangement links TRBV27 to TRBJ1-2; 10 nucleotides match TRBD1. The junction had 13 bases not matched to a gene; V was cut back by 5 bases and J by 7 bases. Looked up from germline, CDR1 is MNHEY and CDR2 is SMNVEV (reference sequence). The CDR3 covers 16 residues. The CDR3 is CASSPLATGGERGYTF. CDR3 in DNA: TGTGCCAGCAGTCCCCTCGCGACAGGGGGCGAACGTGGCTACACCTTC.

The V and J genes are TRBV18 and TRBJ2-6, with TRBD1 matching 8 bases. This CDR3 contains 19 residues. Trimming at V came to 2 bases and at J to 2 bases, leaving 11 bases not matched to a gene. Looked up from germline, CDR1 is KGHSH and CDR2 is LQKENI. In nucleotides, the CDR3 is TGTGCCAGCTCACCAATCGCCCCGCGACAGGGGACTGGGGCCAACGTCCTGACTTTC. Amino acids: CASSPIAPRQGTGANVLTF.

The chain couples TRBV6-5 to TRBJ1-2, with D possibly matching TRBD1 (6 bases). This CDR3 has 14 residues. V was pared by 6 bases and J by 2 bases, with 13 bases between. Germline CDR1 MNHEY, CDR2 SVGAGI. The CDR3 nucleotides read TGTGCCAGCAGAATTGATCAGGGGAACTATGGCTACACCTTC. Protein sequence: CASRIDQGNYGYTF.